This T cell receptor (beta chain) came from a study of response to subunit inactivated influenza vaccine. The germline gives CDR1 WSHSY, CDR2 SAAADI. With 0 bases clipped from V and 7 bases from J, the junction kept 12 bases outside the gene matches. The CDR3 consists of 20 residues. TCRdb itself ran the RT-PCR reads through MiXCR, one entry per CDR3 protein. The sample includes around 500,000 distinct CDR3 sequences, approximately 10% of them seen just once. The chain uses TRBV10-2 and TRBJ2-1, with TRBD2 identical over 16 bases. This receptor was identified in a man aged 50-59 years who received an inactivated influenza vaccine. Sequenced material: PBMCs from blood, taken about 40 days after vaccination. CDR3 coding DNA: TGCGCCAGCAGTGAGTCACGGTTGCTGGGACTAGCGGGAGGGCCGAATGAGCAGTTCTTC. Translating gives CASSESRLLGLAGGPNEQFF.